One and the same sample provided the 17 T cell receptor beta chains below, sequenced in a study of PD-L1 blockade in urothelial cancer. TCRdb's table, derived via immunoSEQ multiplex PCR, lists solely in-frame clones and lacks some. The repertoire consists of 40,000 to 55,000 clones, with roughly nine tenths occurring once and the leading ten covering 6% to 8%. The time point is: peripheral blood 6 weeks after treatment start. Sequencing was performed on PBMCs, taken around atezolizumab (anti-PD-L1) treatment. The receptors come from a man aged 70-80 years with urothelial cancer.

V is TRBV25-1 and J is TRBJ2-1, with TRBD1 matching over 9 bases. Germline values: CDR1 MGHDK, CDR2 SYGVNS. This CDR3 is built from 14 residues. Losses at the gene ends were 2 bases for V and 12 bases for J; bases not matched to a gene: 8. The CDR3: CASSEPGQGFRQFF. The CDR3 DNA sequence: TGTGCCAGCAGTGAACCGGGACAGGGTTTCCGGCAGTTCTTC.

The CDR3, as DNA: TGTGCCATCAGGTCCGACAGCCCCTATGGCTACACCTTC. This translates into CAIRSDSPYGYTF. The chain recombines TRBV10-3 with TRBJ1-2, with D possibly matching TRBD1 (5 bases). Trimming cost V 6 bases and J 4 bases, with 12 bases left between them. The germline CDR1 and CDR2 sequences are ENHRY and SYGVKD. This CDR3 is 13 amino acids long.

The chain couples TRBV6-5 to TRBJ2-1; D may be TRBD1 (7 bases). The V and J ends lost 4 bases and 2 bases respectively, with 12 bases between them. The CDR3 is 15 amino acids. Germline values: CDR1 MNHEY, CDR2 SVGAGI. CDR3 coding DNA: TGTGCCAGCAGTTTGCAGGGGGGTCCCTACAATGAGCAGTTCTTC. This translates into CASSLQGGPYNEQFF.

The rearrangement links TRBV5-1 to TRBJ1-1, with 7 bases aligning to TRBD1. This CDR3 contains 13 residues. Germline CDR1 SGHRS, CDR2 YFSETQ. After removal of 2 bases from V and 7 bases from J, the junction contained 5 bases not matched to a gene. CDR3 nucleotide sequence: TGCGCCAGCAGCTTCCTAGACAGGGATGAAGCTTTCTTT. Translation gives CASSFLDRDEAFF.

V gene TRBV2 combines with J gene TRBJ1-2; 7 bases line up with TRBD1. CDR3 size: 13 residues. Trimming at V came to 10 bases and at J to 4 bases, leaving 9 bases not matched to a gene. Germline loops: CDR1 SNHLY, CDR2 FYNNEI. The CDR3 DNA reads TGTGCCACCGGGCCGGGACAGATCTATGGCTACACCTTC. Translating it yields CATGPGQIYGYTF.

V gene TRBV5-1 combines with J gene TRBJ2-7; 12 positions agree with TRBD1. In germline, CDR1 is SGHRS, CDR2 YFSETQ. J was trimmed by 4 bases and V by 3 bases; bases with no gene match: 2. The CDR3 spans 14 residues. CDR3 protein: CASSWGQGAYEQYF. The CDR3 nucleotides read TGCGCCAGCAGCTGGGGACAGGGGGCGTACGAGCAGTACTTC.

This chain links TRBV27 with TRBJ2-7; TRBD1 might be the D (6 bases). V dropped 0 bases and J dropped 7 bases, with 13 bases sitting between them. CDR1 MNHEY and CDR2 SMNVEV come from the germline V gene (reference sequence). The CDR3 totals 14 residues. The CDR3 here is CASSLSRRGEEQYF. For the CDR3, the DNA is TGTGCCAGCAGTTTATCCCGCAGGGGTGAGGAGCAGTACTTC.

The genes are TRBV28 and TRBJ1-5; the D is unclear. Germline V gene lookup returns CDR1 MDHEN and CDR2 SYDVKM. Trimming left V 6 bases short and J 2 bases short, with 20 bases between. The CDR3 is made up of 17 amino acids. In DNA, the CDR3 is TGTGCCAGCAGCCTAATATCGGGAGGACCTGGCAATCAGCCCCAGCATTTT. Amino acid sequence: CASSLISGGPGNQPQHF.

V gene TRBV27 combines with J gene TRBJ2-1; TRBD2 matches at 7 bases. The CDR3 spans 16 residues. CDR1 and CDR2 from the germline V gene are MNHEY and SMNVEV (reference sequence). Germline trimming cut 3 bases from V and 4 bases from J; bases unmatched to any gene: 9. For the CDR3, the DNA is TGTGCCAGCAGTTTCTTCGGGACTACCATATACAATGAGCAGTTCTTC. Translating it yields CASSFFGTTIYNEQFF.

The V and J genes are TRBV9 and TRBJ2-2; D remains ambiguous. Trimming cost V 0 bases and J 6 bases, with 12 bases left between them. This CDR3 comprises 15 residues. The germline CDR1 and CDR2 sequences are SGDLS and YYNGEE. CDR3 nucleotides: TGTGCCAGCAGCGTAGGCCCCAGTAATTCCGGGGAGCTGTTTTTT. Encoded protein: CASSVGPSNSGELFF.

V is TRBV6-5 and J is TRBJ1-1; the D is unclear. The CDR3 runs to 11 residues. Trimming left V 8 bases short and J 7 bases short, with 11 bases between. The V gene's germline CDR1 is MNHEY and CDR2 SVGAGI. CDR3 sequence: CASLGGIEAFF. Written as DNA, the CDR3 is TGTGCCAGCTTAGGAGGAATTGAAGCTTTCTTT.

The chain links TRBV6-1 to TRBJ1-2; D unclear. V shed 0 bases and J shed 4 bases, with 6 bases lying between them. The CDR3 spans 13 residues. Germline V lookup: CDR1 MNHNS, CDR2 SASEGT. The CDR3 nucleotides are TGTGCCAGCAGTGAAGCGCTGCGCTATGGCTACACCTTC. Its protein product is CASSEALRYGYTF.

The genes are TRBV5-4 and TRBJ2-1; D is perhaps TRBD2 (5 bases). V lost 4 bases to trimming and J lost 0 bases, with 14 bases between them. The germline V gene encodes CDR1 SGHNT and CDR2 YYREEE (reference sequence). The CDR3 length is 16 residues. DNA of the CDR3: TGTGCCAGCAGCCCGGACTTCGCAAGCTCCTACAATGAGCAGTTCTTC. It encodes CASSPDFASSYNEQFF. Supplemented by reference TRBV5-4 and TRBJ2-1, the full variable domain reads ETGVTQSPTHLIKTRGQQVTLRCSSQSGHNTVSWYQQALGQGPQFIFQYYREEENGRGNFPPRFSGLQFPNYSSELNVNALELDDSALYLCASSPDFASSYNEQFFGPGTRLTVL.

V and J are TRBV6-1 and TRBJ1-2, with 12 nucleotides matching TRBD1. From germline, CDR1 is MNHNS and CDR2 SASEGT. This CDR3 has 16 amino acids. With V trimmed by 4 bases and J by 8 bases, 11 bases remained unmatched. CDR3 sequence (DNA): TGTGCCAGCAGTGGGTTACCGGGACAGGGGGCGAGAGGCTACACCTTC. Its protein is CASSGLPGQGARGYTF.

The genes are TRBV6-6 and TRBJ2-1; a possible D gene is TRBD1 (6 bases). The CDR3 loop spans 16 amino acids. V was clipped by 2 bases and J by 0 bases, with 11 bases between them. Per germline, CDR1 MNHNY and CDR2 SVGAGI (reference sequence). The CDR3 spells CASSYGGGSSYNEQFF. The DNA of the CDR3 is TGTGCCAGCAGTTACGGGGGCGGCAGCTCCTACAATGAGCAGTTCTTC.

V usage is TRBV6-4 and J usage is TRBJ2-7; weak D call: TRBD2 (5 bases). Between the trimmed V and J ends, which lost 0 bases and 5 bases, there was a span of 17 bases. The V gene's germline CDR1 is MRHNA and CDR2 SNTAGT. The length of the CDR3 is 16 residues. Written as DNA, the CDR3 is TGTGCCAGCAGTGACTCTTCCCGGGGAGTGGTAAACGAGCAGTACTTC. Translating gives CASSDSSRGVVNEQYF.

The V and J genes are TRBV15 and TRBJ1-5; the D gene is possibly TRBD1 (5 bases). Germline CDR1 is LNHNV and CDR2 is YYDKDF (reference sequence). The CDR3 extends over 13 amino acids. With 8 bases removed from V and 0 bases from J, the gap between germline ends came to 8 bases. The CDR3 DNA sequence: TGTGCCACCGGGGCGAATAGCAATCAGCCCCAGCATTTT. Amino acid sequence: CATGANSNQPQHF.